The rows below give T cell receptor beta chains drawn from one sample of a study of blood T cells in healthy people across ages. TCRdb re-called the 5' RACE reads with MiXCR, one entry per CDR3 protein. Of about 1.8 million distinct CDR3 sequences listed, roughly 52% are singletons. Material: blood. The receptor set was obtained from a woman in her forties in good health. The CDR3 runs from the conserved cysteine through the conserved F or W. A D gene is named only where the DNA matches it firmly. Not all rows give a size; the values are once, few, many and, for expanded clones, a class.

>TRBJ1-2|NA|few|13|TRBV9
TGTGCCAGCAGCGTGGACGGGGCCTCAGGCTACACCTTC
CASSVDGASGYTF
>TRBJ2-7|NA|once|13|TRBV6-2/TRBV6-3
TGTGCCAGCAGCGACTTAGGGCTAGGCGAGCAGTACTTC
CASSDLGLGEQYF
>TRBJ1-2|NA|NA|14|TRBV28
TGTGCCAGCAGTTCTGCCTCAGGGTTGCGGGGCTACACCTTC
CASSSASGLRGYTF
>TRBJ1-4|NA|NA|13|TRBV20-1
TGCAGTGCTAGTCTCAGGGAAAATGAAAAACTGTTTTTT
CSASLRENEKLFF
>TRBJ1-2|TRBD1|NA|14|TRBV25-1
TGTGCCAGCAGACAGACAGGGGGCGTCTATGGCTACACCTTC
CASRQTGGVYGYTF
>TRBJ2-2|NA|NA|14|TRBV4-3
TGCGCCAGCAGCCAAGAAGCGTTCCCCGGGGAGCTGTTTTTT
CASSQEAFPGELFF
>TRBJ2-1|TRBD2|NA|16|TRBV29-1
TGCAGCGCAGTTACAACTAGCGGGAGCTCCTACAATGAGCAGTTCTTC
CSAVTTSGSSYNEQFF
>TRBJ2-7|TRBD2|NA|16|TRBV7-2
TGTGCCAGCAGCTTAAGGGGCGGACTAGAGCGCAACGAGCAGTACTTC
CASSLRGGLERNEQYF
>TRBJ2-7|NA|NA|11|TRBV28
TGTGCCAGCACAGGCCGGTACGAGCAGTACTTC
CASTGRYEQYF
>TRBJ2-3|NA|few|13|TRBV10-3
TGTGCCATTTCGTACTCTGGGACAGATACGCAGTATTTT
CAISYSGTDTQYF
>TRBJ2-5|NA|once|17|TRBV6-5
TGTGCCAGCAGTTACTCGATGTCCGGGGGGCCAGTCAATGAGCAGTACTTC
CASSYSMSGGPVNEQYF
>TRBJ2-7|NA|NA|15|TRBV10-1
TGCGCCAGCAGTGACCCGGGGTCAAGCTCCTACGAGCAGTACTTC
CASSDPGSSSYEQYF
>TRBJ2-7|NA|NA|14|TRBV11-2
TGTGCCAGCAGCACACAGGGAGAATACTACGAGCAGTACTTC
CASSTQGEYYEQYF
>TRBJ2-5|NA|NA|16|TRBV7-2
TGTGCCAGCAGCCCCAGGGGGGGGGGGCATCAAGAGACCCAGTACTTC
CASSPRGGGHQETQYF
>TRBJ2-1|TRBD2|many|18|TRBV11-2
TGTGCCAGCAGCACCCCCCGGACTAGCGGGGGTCTGAGCAATGAGCAGTTCTTC
CASSTPRTSGGLSNEQFF
>TRBJ2-1|NA|few|12|TRBV24-1
TGTGCCACCAGGGACAGTAACAATGAGCAGTTCTTC
CATRDSNNEQFF
>TRBJ2-7|TRBD1|once|16|TRBV20-1
TGCAGTGCTAGGCAGACCGGGACAGGGATTTATAGCGTGCAGTACTTC
CSARQTGTGIYSVQYF
>TRBJ2-4|TRBD2|NA|17|TRBV18
TGTGCCAGCTCACACACCGGGACTAGCGTTTACGGAAACATTCAGTACTTC
CASSHTGTSVYGNIQYF
>TRBJ2-3|TRBD1|NA|21|TRBV6-5
TGTGCCAGCAGTTCAAACCGACCCGGGACAGGGGTCGCTTTTTTCTGGGATACGCAGTATTTT
CASSSNRPGTGVAFFWDTQYF
>TRBJ1-2|TRBD1|few|15|TRBV7-2
TGTGCCAGCAGCTTAGCTGACGTCAGGGGGCATGGCTACACCTTC
CASSLADVRGHGYTF
>TRBJ2-3|TRBD2|NA|16|TRBV6-6
TGTGCCAGCGGGACCCCAACGGGACTAGCAAAAGATACGCAGTATTTT
CASGTPTGLAKDTQYF
>TRBJ2-5|TRBD2|NA|16|TRBV3-1
TGTGCCAGCAGCCAAGTCCGCGGGGGGGTACAAGAGACCCAGTACTTC
CASSQVRGGVQETQYF
>TRBJ1-5|TRBD1|few|14|TRBV7-9
TGTGCCAGCACCAGACAGGGGGCGGAACAGCCCCAGCATTTT
CASTRQGAEQPQHF
>TRBJ1-2|NA|once|14|TRBV4-1
TGCGCCAGCAGCCAAGCACCTGATAACTATGGCTACACCTTC
CASSQAPDNYGYTF
>TRBJ1-5|NA|NA|15|TRBV2
TGTGCCAGCAGTGAAGCGCGAGGGAGCAATCAGCCCCAGCATTTT
CASSEARGSNQPQHF
>TRBJ2-7|NA|few|15|TRBV20-1
TGCAGTGCCCCACGACGGGCCACTTACTCCTACGAGCAGTACTTC
CSAPRRATYSYEQYF
>TRBJ2-1|TRBD2|NA|16|TRBV18
TGTGCCAGCTCCCTAAACGGGGCGGGGGGCCCCAATGAGCAGTTCTTC
CASSLNGAGGPNEQFF
>TRBJ2-7|NA|few|12|TRBV20-1
TGCAGTGCTAGGGGGGGACCCAGCGAGCAGTACTTC
CSARGGPSEQYF
>TRBJ2-1|NA|NA|15|TRBV15
TGTGCCACCAGCAGAGATGGGACACCTAGTATGGAGCAGTTCTTC
CATSRDGTPSMEQFF
>TRBJ2-5|NA|few|12|TRBV7-6
TGTGCCAGCAGCCGACCGTCCGAGACCCAGTACTTC
CASSRPSETQYF
>TRBJ1-5|NA|NA|15|TRBV7-9
TGTGCCAGCAGCTTAGGGCAAGACGAGAATCAGCCCCAGCATTTT
CASSLGQDENQPQHF
>TRBJ2-5|TRBD2|NA|17|TRBV20-1
TGCAGTGCTGGAAAACTAGCGGGGGGGCTAAGGGAAGAGACCCAGTACTTC
CSAGKLAGGLREETQYF
>TRBJ1-2|TRBD1|NA|14|TRBV6-6
TGTGCCAGCAGCCTTGGGACAGGGATGACTGGCTACACCTTC
CASSLGTGMTGYTF
>TRBJ2-5|TRBD2|NA|17|TRBV6-2/TRBV6-3
TGTGCCAGCAGTTACGTTAACGGACTAGGGGACCAAGAGACCCAGTACTTC
CASSYVNGLGDQETQYF
>TRBJ1-1|NA|NA|18|TRBV3-1
TGTGCCAGCAGCCAAGTTTCGGGCAAAGTTATCGGGTCCACTGAAGCTTTCTTT
CASSQVSGKVIGSTEAFF
>TRBJ2-7|NA|NA|15|TRBV4-2
TGTGCCAGCAGCCAAGTTGAGGGGCCTTTTTACGAGCAGTACTTC
CASSQVEGPFYEQYF
>TRBJ2-3|NA|NA|13|TRBV9
TGTGCCAGCAGCGTAGCTACCGGAGCTACGCAGTATTTT
CASSVATGATQYF
>TRBJ2-5|NA|NA|14|TRBV27
TGTGCCAGCAGTTCAGTATTAGAAGGAGTGACCCAGTACTTC
CASSSVLEGVTQYF
>TRBJ2-5|NA|many|12|TRBV7-2
TGTGCCAGCAGCTTATCGGAGGAGACCCAGTACTTC
CASSLSEETQYF
>TRBJ2-5|NA|NA|14|TRBV7-2
TGTGCCAGCAGCTTAAATGGGGCGCGGGAGACCCAGTACTTC
CASSLNGARETQYF
>TRBJ2-1|TRBD2|NA|15|TRBV20-1
TGCAGTGCTAGGCCCAGCCCGGGGGGGTTAAATGGGCAGTTCTTC
CSARPSPGGLNGQFF
>TRBJ2-7|NA|NA|15|TRBV18
TGTGCCAGCTCCGATAACCGGGGATCTTCCTACGAGCAGTACTTC
CASSDNRGSSYEQYF
>TRBJ2-1|NA|NA|18|TRBV6-5
TGTGCCAGCAGTTACACCGTACTTAGCAGCCGAATAAACAATGAGCAGTTCTTC
CASSYTVLSSRINNEQFF
>TRBJ1-5|NA|NA|17|TRBV6-2/TRBV6-3
TGTGCCAGCAGTTACTCGCCCGGCGGCAGTCTCCATCAGCCCCAGCATTTT
CASSYSPGGSLHQPQHF
>TRBJ2-7|TRBD2|few|15|TRBV29-1
TGCAGCGTTGAGACTAGCGGGGGGCGCGAGGACGAGCAGTACTTC
CSVETSGGREDEQYF
>TRBJ2-1|NA|NA|15|TRBV12-3/TRBV12-4
TGTGCCAGCAGTTCCGAAGGACGGGGGAACAATGAGCAGTTCTTC
CASSSEGRGNNEQFF
>TRBJ2-1|NA|NA|19|TRBV10-3
TGTGCCATCAGTGAGTCGGAGCTAGCCGGTTCGAGCTCCTACAATGAGCAGTTCTTC
CAISESELAGSSSYNEQFF
>TRBJ2-5|TRBD1|many|12|TRBV20-1
TGCAGCGCCCGGACAGGGCAAGAGACCCAGTACTTC
CSARTGQETQYF
>TRBJ2-6|TRBD1|few|19|TRBV6-2/TRBV6-3
TGTGCCAGCAGTCCCAACTACGAGGGACAGTTCTCTGGGGCCAACGTCCTGACTTTC
CASSPNYEGQFSGANVLTF
>TRBJ1-2|TRBD1|few|14|TRBV27
TGTGCCAGCAGTTCTGGGACAGGGCACTATGGCTACACCTTC
CASSSGTGHYGYTF
>TRBJ1-2|NA|NA|16|TRBV12-3/TRBV12-4
TGTGCCAGCAGCCCCGGGGGAAACAGGGCTAACTATGGCTACACCTTC
CASSPGGNRANYGYTF
>TRBJ2-5|TRBD2|NA|16|TRBV20-1
TGCAGTGCTAGTCTCGGACTAGCGGGGGCTCGGGAGACCCAGTACTTC
CSASLGLAGARETQYF
>TRBJ2-3|TRBD2|NA|16|TRBV4-3
TGCGCCAGCAGCCAATCTAGCGGGGGGAGCACAGATACGCAGTATTTT
CASSQSSGGSTDTQYF
>TRBJ2-3|NA|few|15|TRBV2
TGTGCCAGCAGTGAATGGCCCAGAGGTGTAGATACGCAGTATTTT
CASSEWPRGVDTQYF